This entry is about one TCR beta chain. Original processing notes: For nucleated cells, counts were estimated from reference gene primer amplification. Only in-frame clones appear in the TCRdb table, and some are missing; sequencing was by immunoSEQ multiplex PCR. The V and J calls and clone size were taken over from that table, and D and trimming were inferred from the DNA. The table has some 220,000 clones, around four fifths seen once. This specimen belongs to a study of blood T cell repertoires in COVID-19. Study information: The origin of the acute and convalescent COVID-19 samples was the United States, Italy and Spain. T cells, B-cell-depleted T cells, or PBMCs provided the cDNA or gDNA that served as material.

Trimming took off 1 base at V and 9 bases at J, with 7 bases between the two ends. This CDR3 is built from 12 residues. Looked up from germline, CDR1 is SEHNR and CDR2 is FQNEAQ (reference sequence). This rearrangement joins TRBV7-9 to TRBJ2-1; D is unclear. What was sequenced was peripheral blood. The sequence was obtained from a woman aged 60-70 years with active or convalescent COVID-19. Here the CDR3 reads CASSLVTTEQFF. CDR3 bases: TGTGCCAGCAGCTTAGTCACAACTGAGCAGTTCTTC.